Below, 14 T cell receptor beta chains from the same sample are listed, as sequenced in a study of T cell repertoires in cytomegalovirus infection. One entry per CDR3 protein results from TCRdb running MiXCR on the reads. The table has 45,000 to 75,000 distinct CDR3 sequences, 33% seen once. Their target antigens are unknown. The source material was PBMCs, sequenced either directly or after in vitro stimulation (not recorded which). These receptors were obtained from a human donor in good health (CMV status not recorded). Some clones in this sample may be carry-over from other donors' samples.

This clonotype was seen ten or more times. Relative to the germline gene, one junction end is altered; a read error may explain this. CDR3 bases: TGTGCCAGCAGTTTAGCAAATTCCTACAATGAGCAGTTCTTC. Residues: CASSLANSYNEQFF. This chain links TRBV11-2 with TRBJ2-1; D gene unclear. This CDR3 is 14 amino acids long. Germline V gene lookup returns CDR1 SGHAT and CDR2 FQNNGV.

The chain has TRBV5-6 and TRBJ1-6; TRBD1 aligns across 7 bases. The trim removed 3 bases at V and 4 bases at J, leaving 7 bases unmatched. The CDR3 spans 16 residues. Germline V gene data show CDR1 as SGHDT and CDR2 as YYEEEE. The CDR3 region has the DNA TGTGCCAGCAGCTCCCGCGGGACAGAATATAATTCACCCCTCCACTTT. Encoded protein: CASSSRGTEYNSPLHF.

The J gene is TRBJ2-7, the V gene TRBV20-1; 8 nucleotides line up with TRBD2. The CDR3 runs 14 residues. V shed 4 bases, J shed 0 bases, and the junction held 5 bases outside the gene matches. Germline assignment: CDR1 DFQATT and CDR2 SNEGSKA (reference sequence). The CDR3 DNA reads TGCAGTGCTACAGCGGGGGCGTACTCCTACGAGCAGTACTTC. This codes for CSATAGAYSYEQYF.

This clonotype was observed a handful of times. This chain joins TRBV10-3 and TRBJ2-3; the match to TRBD2 covers 14 bases. V lost 4 bases and J lost 5; bases outside the gene matches: 2. The germline V gene encodes CDR1 ENHRY and CDR2 SYGVKD. The CDR3 has 15 residues. For the CDR3, the DNA is TGTGCCATCAGTGCAGGGACTAGCGGGGGAGATACGCAGTATTTT. Translating gives CAISAGTSGGDTQYF.

This chain links TRBV12-3 or TRBV12-4 with TRBJ2-3, with D possibly matching TRBD2 (5 bases). This CDR3 contains 15 residues. With 5 bases removed from V and 2 bases from J, the gap between germline ends came to 14 bases. The CDR3 bases are TGTGCCAGCAGTGGGGAGATTGGGTCCACAGATACGCAGTATTTT. Encoded protein: CASSGEIGSTDTQYF.

This clonotype came up a few times. The chain has TRBV5-4 and TRBJ2-6; D not resolved. The CDR3 loop spans 13 amino acids. Germline CDR1 and CDR2: SGHNT and YYREEE (reference sequence). V was shortened by 4 bases and J by 4 bases, with 6 bases between the two germline ends. The CDR3, as DNA: TGTGCCAGCAGCGCCATGGGGGCCAACGTCCTGACTTTC. Translated: CASSAMGANVLTF.

In this sample, this clonotype turned up a few times. The V call is TRBV6-5, the J call TRBJ2-7; 12 bases are shared with TRBD2. This CDR3 has 13 residues. Unmatched junction bases numbered 7, after V lost 10 bases and J lost 6 bases. In germline, CDR1 is MNHEY, CDR2 SVGAGI. The CDR3 coding sequence is TGTGCCACCGTGACTAGCGGGAGTCTCGAGCAGTACTTC. Protein: CATVTSGSLEQYF.

Only a few counts were recorded for this clonotype. The genes are TRBV11-2 and TRBJ1-2, with D unclear. Germline assignment: CDR1 SGHAT and CDR2 FQNNGV. The CDR3 runs to 11 residues. Trimming removed 5 bases from V and 7 bases from J, with 8 bases in between. CDR3 nucleotide sequence: TGTGCCAGCAGCCGTGCGGCTGGCTACACCTTC. Translating gives CASSRAAGYTF. Looking up the rest from reference TRBV11-2 and TRBJ1-2 gives the full variable domain: EAGVAQSPRYKIIEKRQSVAFWCNPISGHATLYWYQQILGQGPKLLIQFQNNGVVDDSQLPKDRFSAERLKGVDSTLKIQPAKLEDSAVYLCASSRAAGYTFGSGTRLTVV.

This clonotype was detected only a few times. The CDR3 is CASSLGDRVGQPQHF. The CDR3 nucleotides read TGTGCCAGCAGCTTAGGAGACAGGGTGGGCCAGCCCCAGCATTTT. The chain joins TRBV7-9 to TRBJ1-5; TRBD1 agrees at 7 bases. After removal of 1 base from V and 7 bases from J, the junction contained 7 bases not matched to a gene. There are 15 residues in the CDR3. CDR1 is SEHNR, CDR2 FQNEAQ, per germline (reference sequence).

V and J are TRBV6-5 and TRBJ2-7; maybe TRBD2 (7 bases). Between the trimmed V and J ends, which lost 2 bases and 6 bases, there was a span of 11 bases. Germline V gene data show CDR1 as MNHEY and CDR2 as SVGAGI. CDR3 length: 13 residues. CDR3 in amino acids: CASSYNREGEQYF. CDR3 bases: TGTGCCAGCAGTTACAACAGGGAGGGCGAGCAGTACTTC.

There are many counts of this clonotype. The chain employs TRBV7-2 and TRBJ2-7; 15 bases fit TRBD2. CDR3 length equals 16 residues. Germline assignment: CDR1 SGHTA and CDR2 FQGNSA. J gave up 4 bases and V 2 bases, and 3 bases lay outside the gene matches. CDR3 loop: CASSLTGLAGGYEQYF. The CDR3 DNA follows: TGTGCCAGCAGCTTAACTGGACTAGCGGGAGGGTACGAGCAGTACTTC.

V gene TRBV18 combines with J gene TRBJ2-1; 8 nucleotides line up with TRBD1. The length of the CDR3 is 14 residues. V was pared by 0 bases and J by 8 bases, with 3 bases of the junction left unmatched. CDR1 and CDR2 (germline): KGHSH, LQKENI. The chain's CDR3 is CASSPPRGRDEQFF. The CDR3 DNA is TGTGCCAGCTCACCACCCAGGGGGCGGGATGAGCAGTTCTTC.

This chain links TRBV18 with TRBJ1-1; D is ambiguous. CDR1 is KGHSH, CDR2 LQKENI, per germline. This CDR3 comprises 14 residues. With 4 bases removed from V and 8 bases from J, the gap between germline ends came to 17 bases. The CDR3 region has the DNA TGTGCCAGCTCACTCCGGGCAGAACTACGCGAAGCTTTCTTT. It translates to CASSLRAELREAFF.

CDR3 amino acids: CASSPNPAPDTQYF. The CDR3 DNA sequence: TGTGCCAGCTCACCAAATCCAGCCCCAGATACGCAGTATTTT. This sequence joins TRBV18 and TRBJ2-3; no clear D. Germline values: CDR1 KGHSH, CDR2 LQKENI. Between the trimmed V and J ends, which lost 2 bases and 4 bases, there was a span of 10 bases. The CDR3 length is 14 residues.